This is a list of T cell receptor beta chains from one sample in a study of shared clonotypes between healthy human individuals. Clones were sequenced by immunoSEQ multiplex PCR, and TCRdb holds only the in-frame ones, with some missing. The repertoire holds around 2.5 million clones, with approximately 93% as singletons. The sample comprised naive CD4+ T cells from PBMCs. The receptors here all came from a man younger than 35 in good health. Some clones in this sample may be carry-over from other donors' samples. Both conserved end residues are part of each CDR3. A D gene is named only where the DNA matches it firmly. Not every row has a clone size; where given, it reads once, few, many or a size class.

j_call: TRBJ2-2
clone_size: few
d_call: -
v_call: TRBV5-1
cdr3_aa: CASSLTGGDTGELFF
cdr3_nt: TGCGCCAGCAGCTTGACTGGAGGGGACACCGGGGAGCTGTTTTTT

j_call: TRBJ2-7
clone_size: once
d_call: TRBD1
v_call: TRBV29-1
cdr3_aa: CSAGDRAPYEQYF
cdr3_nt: TGCAGCGCAGGGGACAGGGCCCCCTACGAGCAGTACTTC

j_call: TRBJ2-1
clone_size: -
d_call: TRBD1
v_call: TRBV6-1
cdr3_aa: CASSRDRGSYNEQFF
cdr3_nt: TGTGCCAGCAGTCGGGACAGGGGGTCCTACAATGAGCAGTTCTTC

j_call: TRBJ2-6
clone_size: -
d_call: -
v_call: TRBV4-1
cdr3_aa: CASSQADSRSGANVLTF
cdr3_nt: TGCGCCAGCAGCCAGGCGGACAGCCGGTCTGGGGCCAACGTCCTGACTTTC

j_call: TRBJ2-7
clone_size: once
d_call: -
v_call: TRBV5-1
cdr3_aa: CASSLEFGYRDSPYEQYF
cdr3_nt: TGCGCCAGCAGCTTGGAATTCGGGTACAGGGATAGTCCCTACGAGCAGTACTTC

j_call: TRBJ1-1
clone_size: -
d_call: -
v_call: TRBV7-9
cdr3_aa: CASSLRGAGEAFF
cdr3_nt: TGTGCCAGCAGCTTACGGGGGGCTGGTGAAGCTTTCTTT

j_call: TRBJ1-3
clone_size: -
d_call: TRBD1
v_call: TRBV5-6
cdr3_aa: CASSLYGTGWSGNTIYF
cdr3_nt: TGTGCCAGCAGCTTATACGGGACAGGGTGGAGTGGAAACACCATATATTTT

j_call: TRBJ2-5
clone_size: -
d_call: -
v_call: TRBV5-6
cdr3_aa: CASSLRGIDLLTQYF
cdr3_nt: TGTGCCAGCAGCTTGAGGGGAATAGATCTCCTAACCCAGTACTTC

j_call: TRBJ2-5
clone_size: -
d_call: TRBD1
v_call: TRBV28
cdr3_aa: CASRRTGLETQYF
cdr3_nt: TGTGCCAGCAGGAGGACAGGGTTGGAGACCCAGTACTTC

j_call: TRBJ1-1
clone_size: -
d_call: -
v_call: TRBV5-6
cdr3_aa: CASSLAQGTKAFF
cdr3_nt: TGTGCCAGCAGCTTGGCGCAGGGAACCAAAGCTTTCTTT

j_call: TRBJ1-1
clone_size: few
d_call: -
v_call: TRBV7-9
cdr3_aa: CASSATVNTEAFF
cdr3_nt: TGTGCCAGCAGCGCGACAGTGAACACTGAAGCTTTCTTT

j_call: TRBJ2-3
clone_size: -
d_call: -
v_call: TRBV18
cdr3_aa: CASSPSSWLLTDTQYF
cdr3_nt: TGTGCCAGCTCACCATCTTCATGGCTTCTCACAGATACGCAGTATTTT

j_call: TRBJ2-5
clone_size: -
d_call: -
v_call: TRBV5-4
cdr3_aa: CASSLANSGVVETQYF
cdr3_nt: TGTGCCAGCAGCTTGGCCAACAGTGGGGTGGTTGAGACCCAGTACTTC

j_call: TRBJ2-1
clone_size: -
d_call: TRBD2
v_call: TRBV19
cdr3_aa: CASSISRGGYNEQFF
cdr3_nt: TGTGCCAGTAGTATAAGTAGGGGAGGGTACAATGAGCAGTTCTTC

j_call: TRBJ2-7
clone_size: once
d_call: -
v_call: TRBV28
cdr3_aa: CASSSGGSGRSYEQYF
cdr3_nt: TGTGCCAGCAGCTCCGGGGGTAGCGGCCGCTCCTACGAGCAGTACTTC

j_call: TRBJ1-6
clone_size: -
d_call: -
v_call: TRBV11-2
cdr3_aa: CASSLAGNLHSPLHF
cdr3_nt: TGTGCCAGCAGCTTAGCGGGTAACCTTCATTCACCCCTCCACTTT

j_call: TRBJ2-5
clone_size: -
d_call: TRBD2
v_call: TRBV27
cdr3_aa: CASSFPRVAGGVETQYF
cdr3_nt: TGTGCCAGCAGTTTCCCCCGGGTAGCGGGAGGGGTAGAGACCCAGTACTTC

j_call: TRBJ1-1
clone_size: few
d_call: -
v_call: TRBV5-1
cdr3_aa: CASSLIGEAFF
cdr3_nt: TGCGCCAGCAGCTTGATAGGTGAAGCTTTCTTT

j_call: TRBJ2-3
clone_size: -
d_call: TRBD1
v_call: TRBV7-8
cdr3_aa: CASSLSKDRGYADTQYF
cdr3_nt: TGTGCCAGCAGCTTATCGAAGGACAGGGGGTATGCAGATACGCAGTATTTT

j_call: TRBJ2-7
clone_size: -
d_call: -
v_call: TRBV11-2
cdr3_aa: CASSHPERGSYEQYF
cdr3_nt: TGTGCCAGCAGCCATCCGGAACGAGGGTCCTACGAGCAGTACTTC

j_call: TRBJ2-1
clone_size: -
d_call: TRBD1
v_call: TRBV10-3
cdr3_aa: CAIKRDRDLYNEQFF
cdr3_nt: TGTGCCATCAAACGGGACAGGGATCTCTACAATGAGCAGTTCTTC

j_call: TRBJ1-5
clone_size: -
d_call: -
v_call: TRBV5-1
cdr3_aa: CASSPGGGKQPQHF
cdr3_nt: TGCGCCAGCAGCCCGGGAGGCGGAAAACAGCCCCAGCATTTT

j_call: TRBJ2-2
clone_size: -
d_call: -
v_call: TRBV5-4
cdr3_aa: CASSRVEINTGELFF
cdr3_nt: TGTGCCAGCAGCCGAGTCGAGATAAACACCGGGGAGCTGTTTTTT

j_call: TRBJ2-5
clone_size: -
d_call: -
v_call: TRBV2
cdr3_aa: CASNRDEQETQYF
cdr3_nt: TGTGCCAGCAACCGGGACGAGCAAGAGACCCAGTACTTC

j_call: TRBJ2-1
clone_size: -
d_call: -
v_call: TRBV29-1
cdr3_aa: CSSGFFNEQFF
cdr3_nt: TGCAGCTCTGGTTTCTTTAATGAGCAGTTCTTC

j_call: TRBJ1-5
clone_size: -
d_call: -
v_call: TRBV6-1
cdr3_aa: CAIDRSYSNQPQHF
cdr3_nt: TGTGCCATAGACCGTTCTTATAGCAATCAGCCCCAGCATTTT

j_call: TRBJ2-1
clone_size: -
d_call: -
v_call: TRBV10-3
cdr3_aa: CAISGGGLQSYNEQFF
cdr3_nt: TGTGCCATCAGTGGTGGGGGGCTCCAATCCTACAATGAGCAGTTCTTC

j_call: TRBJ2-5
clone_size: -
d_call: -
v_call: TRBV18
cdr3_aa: CASSPNGQETQYF
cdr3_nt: TGTGCCAGCTCACCAAACGGCCAAGAGACCCAGTACTTC

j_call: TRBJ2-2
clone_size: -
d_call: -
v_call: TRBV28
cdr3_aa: CASSLLNTGELFF
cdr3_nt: TGTGCCAGCAGTTTACTTAACACCGGGGAGCTGTTTTTT

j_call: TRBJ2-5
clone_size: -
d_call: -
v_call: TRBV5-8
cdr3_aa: CASILRRRRQETQYF
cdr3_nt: TGTGCCAGCATCCTAAGAAGGAGGAGGCAAGAGACCCAGTACTTC

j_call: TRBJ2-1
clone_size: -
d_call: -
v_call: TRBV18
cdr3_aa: CASSPEALLYNEQFF
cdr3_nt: TGTGCCAGCTCACCAGAGGCTCTCCTCTACAATGAGCAGTTCTTC

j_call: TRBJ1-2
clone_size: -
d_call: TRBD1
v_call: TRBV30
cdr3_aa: CAWSYRGNGYTF
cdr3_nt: TGTGCCTGGAGTTACAGGGGGAATGGCTACACCTTC

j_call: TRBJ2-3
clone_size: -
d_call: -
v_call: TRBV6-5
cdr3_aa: CASSTGPQLGTQYF
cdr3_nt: TGTGCCAGCAGCACCGGGCCCCAACTCGGTACGCAGTATTTT

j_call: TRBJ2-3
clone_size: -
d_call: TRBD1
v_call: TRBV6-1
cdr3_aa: CASSRDRAPDTQYF
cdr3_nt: TGTGCCAGCAGCCGGGACAGGGCCCCAGATACGCAGTATTTT

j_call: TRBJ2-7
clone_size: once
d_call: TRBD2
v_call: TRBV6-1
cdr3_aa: CASSGTSGTSSYEQYF
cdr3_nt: TGTGCCAGCAGTGGCACTAGCGGAACAAGCTCCTACGAGCAGTACTTC

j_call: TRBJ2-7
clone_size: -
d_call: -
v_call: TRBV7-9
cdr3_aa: CASSRNLDEQYF
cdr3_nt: TGTGCCAGCAGCCGTAACCTGGACGAGCAGTACTTC

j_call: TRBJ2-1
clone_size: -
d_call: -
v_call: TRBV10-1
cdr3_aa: CASRASAYNEQFF
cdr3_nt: TGCGCCAGCAGAGCTAGCGCCTACAATGAGCAGTTCTTC

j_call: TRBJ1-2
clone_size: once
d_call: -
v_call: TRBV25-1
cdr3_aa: CASSGGGYGGKGYTF
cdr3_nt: TGTGCCAGCAGTGGTGGGGGGTATGGAGGAAAAGGCTACACCTTC

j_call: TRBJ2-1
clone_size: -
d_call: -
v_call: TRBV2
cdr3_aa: CASTEGGGINEQFF
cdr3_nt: TGTGCCAGCACCGAGGGGGGAGGGATCAATGAGCAGTTCTTC

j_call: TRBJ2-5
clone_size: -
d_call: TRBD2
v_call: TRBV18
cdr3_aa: CASSPPAGMETQYF
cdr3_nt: TGTGCCAGCTCACCACCAGCGGGGATGGAGACCCAGTACTTC

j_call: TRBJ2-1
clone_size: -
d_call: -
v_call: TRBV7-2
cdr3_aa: CASSLVWGSYNEQFF
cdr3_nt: TGTGCCAGCAGCTTAGTTTGGGGCTCCTACAATGAGCAGTTCTTC

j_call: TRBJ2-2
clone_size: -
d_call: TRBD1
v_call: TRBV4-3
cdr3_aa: CASSQDLLGTGSPLNTGELFF
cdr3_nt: TGCGCCAGCAGCCAAGATCTTTTAGGGACAGGGTCCCCTTTGAACACCGGGGAGCTGTTTTTT

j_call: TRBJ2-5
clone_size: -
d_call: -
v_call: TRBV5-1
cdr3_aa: CASSQRGRGEETQYF
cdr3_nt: TGCGCCAGCAGCCAGAGGGGTCGGGGTGAAGAGACCCAGTACTTC

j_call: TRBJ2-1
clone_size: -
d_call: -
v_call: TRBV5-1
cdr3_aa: CASGVMTENEQFF
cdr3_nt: TGCGCCAGCGGTGTAATGACGGAGAATGAGCAGTTCTTC

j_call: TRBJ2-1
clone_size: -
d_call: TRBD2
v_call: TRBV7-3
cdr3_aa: CASSSVAGGGNEQFF
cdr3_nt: TGTGCCAGCAGTTCCGTGGCGGGAGGCGGTAATGAGCAGTTCTTC

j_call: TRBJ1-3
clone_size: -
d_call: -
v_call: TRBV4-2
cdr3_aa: CASSQSDAASGNTIYF
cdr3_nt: TGTGCCAGCAGCCAATCTGATGCAGCCTCTGGAAACACCATATATTTT